This T cell receptor beta chain was identified in a study of Ad26.COV2.S vaccination and SARS-CoV-2 variants. Findings of the study overall: The study found higher spike-specific TCR breadth in vaccine than placebo recipients.

Treatment meaning: about 20 received Ad26.COV2.S at low or high dose, single or two shots; 5 received placebo; per-sample allocation not given. Samples analyzed were those drawn on day 63 after the first vaccine or placebo injection. A remark on this clone: Its antigen remains unidentified.

Measured with immunoSEQ multiplex PCR; TCRdb has only the in-frame clones, and not every one. The top ten hold less than 4.5% of the sample, which has around 420,000 clones, 70% to 90% seen once. This specimen consisted of peripheral blood, obtained in a trial of Ad26.COV2.S vaccine versus placebo. The clonotype comes from a person aged 18-60 years who received the Ad26.COV2.S COVID-19 vaccine or a placebo.

CDR3 DNA sequence: TGTGCCAGCAGTAGGCGTCAGCCCCAGCATTTT. Translated, it gives CASSRRQPQHF. The J gene is TRBJ1-5, the V gene TRBV28; D is unresolved. CDR3 size: 11 residues. V was clipped by 5 bases and J by 6 bases, with 5 bases between them. The germline CDR1 and CDR2 sequences are MDHEN and SYDVKM.